This is a list of T cell receptor beta chains from one sample in a study of T-cell memory formation after mild COVID-19. TCRdb redid the calling of the 5' RACE reads with MiXCR, one entry per CDR3 protein. Here the sample spans a few hundred thousand distinct CDR3 sequences, approximately 7.6% being singletons. The material sequenced was PBMCs or a T cell subset sorted from them (not recorded which). The receptors originated from a man aged 18-30 years who had mild COVID-19 (a few samples of this study predate the infection). Cell type and time point are not known. CDR3s include the opening cysteine and the closing phenylalanine or tryptophan. D genes are given only for firm matches. Rows give clone size only sometimes, using once, few, many, or a class for an expanded clone.

abundance	v_gene	d_gene	j_gene	CDR3nt	CDR3aa
-	TRBV4-1	TRBD2	TRBJ2-5	TGCGCCAGCAGCCAGGCACCGGGACTAGCGGTGGAGACCCAGTACTTC	CASSQAPGLAVETQYF
many	TRBV5-1	-	TRBJ2-5	TGCGCCAGCAGTCCGGGACACAGGAAAACGGAGACCCAGTACTTC	CASSPGHRKTETQYF
-	TRBV7-9	-	TRBJ1-1	TGTGCCAGCAGCCCTAACATGAACACTGAAGCTTTCTTT	CASSPNMNTEAFF
few	TRBV7-9	TRBD1	TRBJ1-4	TGTGCCAGCAGTTCGGGACAGACTAATGAAAAACTGTTTTTT	CASSSGQTNEKLFF
-	TRBV18	TRBD2	TRBJ2-5	TGTGCCAGCTCACCACGGAGCGGGGGGTTAGAGACCCAGTACTTC	CASSPRSGGLETQYF
-	TRBV6-5	-	TRBJ2-5	TGTGCCAGCAGTTATATAGGGACTGGAGAGACCCAGTACTTC	CASSYIGTGETQYF
-	TRBV9	-	TRBJ2-3	TGTGCCAGCAGCGTAGGGGCGGATACGCAGTATTTT	CASSVGADTQYF
-	TRBV7-2	-	TRBJ2-5	TGTGCCAGCAGCTTAGCTGGGTCAAGCGGACAAGAGACCCAGTACTTC	CASSLAGSSGQETQYF
few	TRBV27	-	TRBJ2-6	TGCACCAGCAGTCAAGACATTTCTGGGGCCAACGTCCTGACTTTC	CTSSQDISGANVLTF
-	TRBV9	TRBD2	TRBJ2-3	TGTGCCAGCAGCCCCGACGGCGGGGGGGCCGGGCGCACAGATACGCAGTATTTT	CASSPDGGGAGRTDTQYF
-	TRBV6-2/TRBV6-3	-	TRBJ2-1	TGTGCCAGCAGTTACCACGTGGCAGCCGAGGGAAATGAGCAGTTCTTC	CASSYHVAAEGNEQFF
-	TRBV4-2	TRBD2	TRBJ2-1	TGTGCCAGCAGCCAAGATCCCCGCGCGCTAGCGGGGGGGCTGGATGAGCAGTTCTTC	CASSQDPRALAGGLDEQFF
-	TRBV27	TRBD2	TRBJ2-5	TGTGCCAGCAGTTCCTCGGGACTAGGCCCCAGCCAAGCGACCCAGTACTTC	CASSSSGLGPSQATQYF
many	TRBV7-2	-	TRBJ1-1	TGTGCCAGCAGCTTCTGGGCAGGGCAGAACACTGAAGCTTTCTTT	CASSFWAGQNTEAFF
-	TRBV6-2/TRBV6-3	-	TRBJ2-7	TGTGCCAGCAGCCCTCGCGCCCCCGAGCAGCAGTACTTC	CASSPRAPEQQYF
many	TRBV6-5	-	TRBJ1-5	TGTGCCAGCAGTTACTCTCAGAATAGCAATCAGCCCCAGCATTTT	CASSYSQNSNQPQHF